This TCR beta chain came from a study of T cells after yellow fever vaccination. Overall study: Those fractions that held only low numbers of cells were prepared using the SMART-Seq v4 Ultra Low Input RNA kit.

This clonotype showed up just a few times. The antigen is undetermined. Study-level points and caveats: Reappearing after the booster were most of the clones from primary vaccination (roughly 96% CD4, about 87% CD8). Shared CD4/CD8 clonotypes were a small share, likely from convergent recombination.

Trimming removed 6 bases from V and 4 bases from J, with 16 bases in between. This CDR3 is built from 15 residues. For TCR, cDNA came from 5'RACE template switching, which added a universal primer site and UMIs. TCRdb reprocessed the 5' RACE reads with MiXCR, giving one entry per CDR3 protein. The sample lists about 300,000 distinct CDR3 sequences, roughly 7% occurring once. The source is a man aged 18 to 35 who received the YFV17D yellow fever vaccine. J is TRBJ2-1 and V is TRBV23-1; possibly TRBD1 for D (6 bases). TRBV23-1 is placed among ORFs of uncertain function. Specimen: PBMCs, collected about 49 days after the first yellow fever vaccination. In DNA, the CDR3 is TGCGCCAGCAGACCTTACAGGGAACGATACAATGAGCAGTTCTTC. Protein sequence: CASRPYRERYNEQFF.